The clone carrying this T cell receptor (beta chain) was recorded at least ten times. What it recognizes is unknown. The data were taken from a study of T cells after yellow fever vaccination. For TCR, cDNA came from 5'RACE template switching, which added a universal primer site and UMIs. TCRdb redid the calling of the 5' RACE reads with MiXCR, one entry per CDR3 protein. The sample holds some 320,000 distinct CDR3 sequences, about 10% seen once. Notes on the study in general: Reappearing after the booster were most of the clones from primary vaccination (roughly 96% CD4, 85% to 90% CD8). A small share of clonotypes appeared in both CD4 and CD8 compartments. Abundant bulk-derived clonotypes could contaminate FACS-sorted repertoires.

The receptor's source is a man between 18 and 35 years old who received the YFV17D yellow fever vaccine. The starting material was CD4+ T cells sorted from PBMCs, obtained 45 days after the yellow fever booster vaccination.

For the CDR3, the DNA is TGTGCCAGTAGTCTCCGGGACAGAGACAATGAGCAGTTCTTC. This gives the protein CASSLRDRDNEQFF. The V call is TRBV19, the J call TRBJ2-1, with TRBD1 matching 7 bases. This CDR3 has 14 residues. The germline gives CDR1 LNHDA, CDR2 SQIVND (reference sequence). Trimming took 5 bases from V and 5 from J; bases not matched to a gene: 6.